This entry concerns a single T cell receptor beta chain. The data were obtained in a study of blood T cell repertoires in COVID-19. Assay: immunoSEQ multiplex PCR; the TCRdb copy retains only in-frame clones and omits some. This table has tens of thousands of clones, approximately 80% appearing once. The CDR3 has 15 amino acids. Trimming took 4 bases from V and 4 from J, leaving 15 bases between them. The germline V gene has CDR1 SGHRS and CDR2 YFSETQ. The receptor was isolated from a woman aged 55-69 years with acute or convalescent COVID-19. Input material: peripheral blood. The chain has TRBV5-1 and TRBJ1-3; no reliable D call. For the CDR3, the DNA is TGCGCCAGCAGCCCAGTTGCTGTCTCCGGAAACACCATATATTTT. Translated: CASSPVAVSGNTIYF.